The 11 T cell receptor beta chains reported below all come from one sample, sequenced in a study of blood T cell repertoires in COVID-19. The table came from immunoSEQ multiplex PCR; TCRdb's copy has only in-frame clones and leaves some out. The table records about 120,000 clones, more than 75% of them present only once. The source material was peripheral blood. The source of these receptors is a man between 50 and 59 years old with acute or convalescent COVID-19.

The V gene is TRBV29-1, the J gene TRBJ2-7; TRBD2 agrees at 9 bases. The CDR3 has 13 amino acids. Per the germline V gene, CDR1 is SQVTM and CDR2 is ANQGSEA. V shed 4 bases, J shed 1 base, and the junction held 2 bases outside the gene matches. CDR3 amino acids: CSVVTSGSYEQYF. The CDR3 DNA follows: TGCAGCGTTGTAACTAGCGGGTCCTACGAGCAGTACTTC.

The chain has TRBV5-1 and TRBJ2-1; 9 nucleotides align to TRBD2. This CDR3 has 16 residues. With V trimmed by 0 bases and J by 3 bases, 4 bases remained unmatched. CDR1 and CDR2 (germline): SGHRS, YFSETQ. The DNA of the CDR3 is TGCGCCAGCAGCTTGGAGGTAGCGGGAGACTACAATGAGCAGTTCTTC. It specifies CASSLEVAGDYNEQFF.

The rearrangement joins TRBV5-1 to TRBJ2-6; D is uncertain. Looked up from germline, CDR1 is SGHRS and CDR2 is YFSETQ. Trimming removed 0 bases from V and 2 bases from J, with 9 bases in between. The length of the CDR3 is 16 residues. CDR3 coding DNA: TGCGCCAGCAGCTTGGCCATCCAAACTGGGGCCAACGTCCTGACTTTC. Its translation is CASSLAIQTGANVLTF.

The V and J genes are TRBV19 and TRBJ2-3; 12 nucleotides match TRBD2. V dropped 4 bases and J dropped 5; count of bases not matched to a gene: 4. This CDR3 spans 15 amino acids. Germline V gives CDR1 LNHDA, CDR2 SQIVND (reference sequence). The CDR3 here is CASSTTSGRLDTQYF. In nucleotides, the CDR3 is TGTGCCAGTAGTACGACTAGCGGGAGATTAGATACGCAGTATTTT.

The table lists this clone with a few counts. Here the CDR3 reads CASSHSGSGEYEQYF. CDR3 in DNA: TGCGCCAGCAGCCATTCCGGTAGCGGAGAGTACGAGCAGTACTTC. The chain carries TRBV4-1 and TRBJ2-7; D possibly corresponds to TRBD2 (6 bases). CDR1 is MGHRA, CDR2 YSYEKL, per germline. The CDR3 totals 15 residues. Trimming shortened V by 3 bases and J by 4 bases, and 16 bases separated the two germline ends.

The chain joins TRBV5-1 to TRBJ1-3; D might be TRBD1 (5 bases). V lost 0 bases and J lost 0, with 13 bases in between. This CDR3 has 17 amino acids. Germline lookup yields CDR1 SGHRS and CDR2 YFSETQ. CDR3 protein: CASSLGQLGLSGNTIYF. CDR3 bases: TGCGCCAGCAGCTTGGGACAGCTAGGCCTCTCTGGAAACACCATATATTTT. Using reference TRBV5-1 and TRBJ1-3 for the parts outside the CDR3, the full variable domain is KAGVTQTPRYLIKTRGQQVTLSCSPISGHRSVSWYQQTPGQGLQFLFEYFSETQRNKGNFPGRFSGRQFSNSRSEMNVSTLELGDSALYLCASSLGQLGLSGNTIYFGEGSWLTVV.

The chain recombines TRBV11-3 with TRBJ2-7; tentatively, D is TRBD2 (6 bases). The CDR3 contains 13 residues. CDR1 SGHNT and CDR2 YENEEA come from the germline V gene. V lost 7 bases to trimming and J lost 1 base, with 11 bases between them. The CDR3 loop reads CASKWRGSYEQYF. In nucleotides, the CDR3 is TGTGCCAGCAAGTGGCGGGGATCCTACGAGCAGTACTTC.

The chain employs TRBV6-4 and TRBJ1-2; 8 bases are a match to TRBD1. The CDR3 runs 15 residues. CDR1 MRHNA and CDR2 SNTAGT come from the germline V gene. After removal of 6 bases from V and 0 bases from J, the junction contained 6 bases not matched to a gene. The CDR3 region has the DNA TGTGCCAGCAGGGGGGGGACAGGTTCTAACTATGGCTACACCTTC. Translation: CASRGGTGSNYGYTF.

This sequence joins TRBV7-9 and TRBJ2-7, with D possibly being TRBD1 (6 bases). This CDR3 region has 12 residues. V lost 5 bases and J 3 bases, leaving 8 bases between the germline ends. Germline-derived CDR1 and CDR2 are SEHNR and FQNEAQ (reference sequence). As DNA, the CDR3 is TGTGCCAGCAGCAGGGACATCTACGAGCAGTACTTC. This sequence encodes CASSRDIYEQYF.

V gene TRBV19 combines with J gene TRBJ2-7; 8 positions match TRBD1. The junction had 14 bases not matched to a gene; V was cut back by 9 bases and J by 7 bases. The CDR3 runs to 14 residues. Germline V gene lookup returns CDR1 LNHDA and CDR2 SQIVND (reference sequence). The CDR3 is CASRSGQVGGEQYF. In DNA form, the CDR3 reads TGTGCCAGCAGATCGGGACAGGTGGGGGGAGAGCAGTACTTC.

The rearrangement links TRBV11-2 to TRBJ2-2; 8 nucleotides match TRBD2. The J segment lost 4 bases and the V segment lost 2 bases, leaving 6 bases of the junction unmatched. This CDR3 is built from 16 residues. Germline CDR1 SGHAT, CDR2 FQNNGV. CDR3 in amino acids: CASSLSPGLGTGELFF. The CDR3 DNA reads TGTGCCAGCAGCTTATCCCCGGGACTAGGCACCGGGGAGCTGTTTTTT.